This T cell receptor beta chain is from a study of blood T cell repertoires in COVID-19. Generated by immunoSEQ multiplex PCR, the TCRdb table keeps only in-frame clones and is missing some. The table records 100,000 or so clones, about 82% of them present only once. Germline V lookup: CDR1 SGHRS, CDR2 YFSETQ. The V and J ends lost 0 bases and 3 bases, in that order; junction bases with no gene match: 11. This CDR3 comprises 18 residues. V usage is TRBV5-1 and J usage is TRBJ2-3; 9 nucleotides agree with TRBD2. This TCR came from a woman aged 60-75 years in a cohort sampled during active or convalescent COVID-19. The sample taken for sequencing was peripheral blood. This CDR3 is CASSLAGGREGPTDTQYF. For the CDR3, the DNA is TGCGCCAGCAGCTTGGCCGGGGGGCGGGAGGGCCCGACAGATACGCAGTATTTT.